Below, one T cell receptor (beta chain) is given with its context. The entry originates in a study of cytomegalovirus exposure and HLA in healthy donors. V shed 3 bases, J shed 1 base, and the junction held 7 bases outside the gene matches. The CDR3 runs 16 residues. Germline CDR1 is LNHDA and CDR2 is SQIVND (reference sequence). Primers: 60 Vbeta forward and 13 Jbeta reverse. Here immunoSEQ multiplex PCR was the method, and the copy in TCRdb shows in-frame clones only, minus some. The profile covers roughly 180,000 clones, with roughly 80% appearing a single time and just over 4.5% taken by the ten largest.

This clonotype originated in a woman between 45 and 65 years old in good health and CMV-seropositive. The V and J genes are TRBV19 and TRBJ2-3; 7 positions agree with TRBD2. The sequencing sample was made of PBMCs. The CDR3 loop reads CASSMIGSGGTDTQYF. The DNA of the CDR3 is TGTGCCAGTAGTATGATTGGGAGCGGGGGCACAGATACGCAGTATTTT. The whole variable domain, remainder taken from reference TRBV19 and TRBJ2-3, is DGGITQSPKYLFRKEGQNVTLSCEQNLNHDAMYWYRQDPGQGLRLIYYSQIVNDFQKGDIAEGYSVSREKKESFPLTVTSAQKNPTAFYLCASSMIGSGGTDTQYFGPGTRLTVL.